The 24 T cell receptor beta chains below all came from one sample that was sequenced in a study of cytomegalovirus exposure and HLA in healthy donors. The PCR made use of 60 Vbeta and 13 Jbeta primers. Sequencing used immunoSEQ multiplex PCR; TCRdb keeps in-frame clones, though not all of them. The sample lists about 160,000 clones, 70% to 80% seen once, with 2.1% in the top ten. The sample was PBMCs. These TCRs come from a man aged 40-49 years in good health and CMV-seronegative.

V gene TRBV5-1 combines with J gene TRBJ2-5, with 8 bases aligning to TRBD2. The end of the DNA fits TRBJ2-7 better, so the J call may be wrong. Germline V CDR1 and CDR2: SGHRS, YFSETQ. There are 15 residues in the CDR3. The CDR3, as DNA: TGCGCCAGCAGCTTGGAAGCGGGAGTATTCTACGAGCAGTACTTC. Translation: CASSLEAGVFYEQYF.

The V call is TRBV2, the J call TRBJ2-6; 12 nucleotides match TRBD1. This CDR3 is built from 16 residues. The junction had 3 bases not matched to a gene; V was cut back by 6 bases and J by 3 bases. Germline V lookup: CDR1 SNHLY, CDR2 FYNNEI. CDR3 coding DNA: TGTGCCAGCAGGGGACAGGGGGCGATTGGGGCCAACGTCCTGACTTTC. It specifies CASRGQGAIGANVLTF. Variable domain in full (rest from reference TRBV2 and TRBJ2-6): EPEVTQTPSHQVTQMGQEVILRCVPISNHLYFYWYRQILGQKVEFLVSFYNNEISEKSEIFDDQFSVERPDGSNFTLKIRSTKLEDSAMYFCASRGQGAIGANVLTFGAGSRLTVL.

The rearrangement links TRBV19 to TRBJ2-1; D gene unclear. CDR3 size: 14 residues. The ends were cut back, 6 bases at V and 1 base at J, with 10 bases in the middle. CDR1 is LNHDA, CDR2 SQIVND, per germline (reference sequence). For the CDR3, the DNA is TGTGCCAGTAGAGTCTCAGGTTCCTACAATGAGCAGTTCTTC. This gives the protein CASRVSGSYNEQFF.

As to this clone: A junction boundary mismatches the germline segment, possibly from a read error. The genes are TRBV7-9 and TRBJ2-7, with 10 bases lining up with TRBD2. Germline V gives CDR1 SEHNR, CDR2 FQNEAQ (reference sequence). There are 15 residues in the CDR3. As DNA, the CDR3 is TGTTCCAGCAGCACCGGGACTAGCGCGACCTACGAGCAGTACTTC. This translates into CSSSTGTSATYEQYF. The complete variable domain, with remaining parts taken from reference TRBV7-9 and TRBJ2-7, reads DTGVSQNPRHKITKRGQNVTFRCDPISEHNRLYWYRQTLGQGPEFLTYFQNEAQLEKSRLLSDRFSAERPKGSFSTLEIQRTEQGDSAMYLCSSSTGTSATYEQYFGPGTRLTVT.

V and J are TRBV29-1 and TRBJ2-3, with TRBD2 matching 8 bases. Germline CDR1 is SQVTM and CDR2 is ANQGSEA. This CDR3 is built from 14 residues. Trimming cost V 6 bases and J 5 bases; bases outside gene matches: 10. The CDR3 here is CSVFSGAGGDTQYF. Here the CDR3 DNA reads TGCAGCGTATTTAGCGGGGCGGGTGGAGATACGCAGTATTTT.

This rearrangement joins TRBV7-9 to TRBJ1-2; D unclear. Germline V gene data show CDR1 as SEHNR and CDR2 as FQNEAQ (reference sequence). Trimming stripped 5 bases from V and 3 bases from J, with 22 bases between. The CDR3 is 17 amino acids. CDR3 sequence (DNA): TGTGCCAGCAGCCCAAGTGGGGAGCTCATAAGAGACTATGGCTACACCTTC. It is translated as CASSPSGELIRDYGYTF.

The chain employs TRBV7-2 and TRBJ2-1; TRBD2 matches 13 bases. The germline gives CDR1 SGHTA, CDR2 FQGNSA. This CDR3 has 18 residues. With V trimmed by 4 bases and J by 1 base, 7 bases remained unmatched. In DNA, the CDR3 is TGTGCCAGCAGCTGGGCGGTACTAGCGGGAGGGTCCTACAATGAGCAGTTCTTC. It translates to CASSWAVLAGGSYNEQFF.

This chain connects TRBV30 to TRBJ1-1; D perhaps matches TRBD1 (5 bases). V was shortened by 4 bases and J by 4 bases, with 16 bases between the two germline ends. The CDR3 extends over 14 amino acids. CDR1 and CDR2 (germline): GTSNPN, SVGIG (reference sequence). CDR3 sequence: CAWKPKVGVTEAFF. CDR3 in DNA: TGTGCCTGGAAACCCAAAGTAGGGGTCACTGAAGCTTTCTTT. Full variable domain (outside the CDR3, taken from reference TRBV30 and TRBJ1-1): SQTIHQWPATLVQPVGSPLSLECTVEGTSNPNLYWYRQAAGRGLQLLFYSVGIGQISSEVPQNLSASRPQDRQFILSSKKLLLSDSGFYLCAWKPKVGVTEAFFGQGTRLTVV.

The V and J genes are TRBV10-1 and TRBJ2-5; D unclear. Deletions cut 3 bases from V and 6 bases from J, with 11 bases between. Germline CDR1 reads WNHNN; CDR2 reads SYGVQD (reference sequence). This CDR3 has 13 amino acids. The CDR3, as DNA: TGCGCCAGCAGTGACAAGTCCCAGAAGACCCAGTACTTC. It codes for CASSDKSQKTQYF.

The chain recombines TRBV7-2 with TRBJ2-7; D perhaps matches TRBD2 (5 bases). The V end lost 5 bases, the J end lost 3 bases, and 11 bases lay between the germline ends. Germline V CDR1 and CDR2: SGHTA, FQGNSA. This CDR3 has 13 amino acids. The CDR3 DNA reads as TGTGCCAGCAGCAATGGACTCTTCTACGAGCAGTACTTC. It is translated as CASSNGLFYEQYF.

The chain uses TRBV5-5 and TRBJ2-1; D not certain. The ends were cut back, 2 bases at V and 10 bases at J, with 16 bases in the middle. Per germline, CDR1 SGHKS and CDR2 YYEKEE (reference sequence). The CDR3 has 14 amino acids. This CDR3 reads CASSFWVLVREQFF. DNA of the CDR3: TGTGCCAGCAGCTTTTGGGTGCTAGTTAGGGAGCAGTTCTTC.

CDR3 sequence (DNA): TGTGCCAGCAGGCCAGCGGCTGCCAAAAACATTCAGTACTTC. This codes for CASRPAAAKNIQYF. The chain is built from TRBV27 and TRBJ2-4, with TRBD2 as a possible D gene (5 bases). Germline lookup yields CDR1 MNHEY and CDR2 SMNVEV (reference sequence). The V end was cut by 6 bases, the J end by 1 base, with 10 bases between. The CDR3 loop spans 14 amino acids.

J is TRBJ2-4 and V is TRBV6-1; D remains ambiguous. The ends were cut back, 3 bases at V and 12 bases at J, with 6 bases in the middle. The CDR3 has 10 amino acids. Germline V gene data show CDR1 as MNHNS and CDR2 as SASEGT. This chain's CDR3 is CASSDYSQYF. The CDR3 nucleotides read TGTGCCAGCAGTGATTACAGTCAGTACTTC.

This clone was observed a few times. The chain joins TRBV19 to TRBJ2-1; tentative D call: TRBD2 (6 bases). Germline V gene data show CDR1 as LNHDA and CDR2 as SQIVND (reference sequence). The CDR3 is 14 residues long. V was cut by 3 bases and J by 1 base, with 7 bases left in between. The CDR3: CASSIAGSYNEQFF. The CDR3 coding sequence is TGTGCCAGTAGTATCGCGGGGTCCTACAATGAGCAGTTCTTC.

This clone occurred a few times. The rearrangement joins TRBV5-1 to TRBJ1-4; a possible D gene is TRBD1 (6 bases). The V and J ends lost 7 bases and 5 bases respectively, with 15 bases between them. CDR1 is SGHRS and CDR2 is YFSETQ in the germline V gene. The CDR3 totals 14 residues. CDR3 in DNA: TGCGCCAGCGCGGCAGGGACACGCAATGAAAAACTGTTTTTT. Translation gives CASAAGTRNEKLFF. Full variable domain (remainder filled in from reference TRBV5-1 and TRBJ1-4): KAGVTQTPRYLIKTRGQQVTLSCSPISGHRSVSWYQQTPGQGLQFLFEYFSETQRNKGNFPGRFSGRQFSNSRSEMNVSTLELGDSALYLCASAAGTRNEKLFFGSGTQLSVL.

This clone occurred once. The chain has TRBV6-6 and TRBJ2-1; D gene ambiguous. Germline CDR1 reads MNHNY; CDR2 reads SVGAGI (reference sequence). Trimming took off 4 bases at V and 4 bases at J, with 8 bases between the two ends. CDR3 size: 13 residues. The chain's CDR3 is CASSLDTYNEQFF. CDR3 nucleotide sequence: TGTGCCAGCAGTTTAGACACTTACAATGAGCAGTTCTTC.

The CDR3 DNA sequence: TGTGCCAGCAGCCAGGGGCCAATGGAGCAGTACTTC. Amino acid sequence: CASSQGPMEQYF. V gene TRBV5-6 combines with J gene TRBJ2-7; D is possibly TRBD1 (6 bases). V lost 4 bases and J lost 7, with 12 bases in between. This CDR3 region has 12 residues. CDR1 and CDR2 from the germline V gene are SGHDT and YYEEEE.

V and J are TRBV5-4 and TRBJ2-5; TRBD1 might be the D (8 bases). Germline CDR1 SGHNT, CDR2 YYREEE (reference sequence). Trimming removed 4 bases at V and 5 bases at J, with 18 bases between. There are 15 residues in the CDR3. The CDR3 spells CASSPRQGREETQYF. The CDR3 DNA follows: TGTGCCAGCAGCCCTCGACAGGGGAGGGAGGAGACCCAGTACTTC.

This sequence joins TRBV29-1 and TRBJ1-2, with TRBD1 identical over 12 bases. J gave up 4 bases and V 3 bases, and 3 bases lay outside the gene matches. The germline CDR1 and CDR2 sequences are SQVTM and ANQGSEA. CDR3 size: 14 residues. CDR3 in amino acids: CSVEGTGGIYGYTF. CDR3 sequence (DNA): TGCAGCGTTGAGGGGACAGGGGGCATCTATGGCTACACCTTC.

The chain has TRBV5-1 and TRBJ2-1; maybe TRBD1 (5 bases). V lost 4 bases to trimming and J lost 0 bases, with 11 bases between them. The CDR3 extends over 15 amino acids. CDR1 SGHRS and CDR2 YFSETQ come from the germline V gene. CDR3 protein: CASSPDTSSYNEQFF. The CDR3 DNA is TGCGCCAGCAGCCCGGACACGAGCTCCTACAATGAGCAGTTCTTC. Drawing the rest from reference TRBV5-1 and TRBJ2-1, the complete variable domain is KAGVTQTPRYLIKTRGQQVTLSCSPISGHRSVSWYQQTPGQGLQFLFEYFSETQRNKGNFPGRFSGRQFSNSRSEMNVSTLELGDSALYLCASSPDTSSYNEQFFGPGTRLTVL.

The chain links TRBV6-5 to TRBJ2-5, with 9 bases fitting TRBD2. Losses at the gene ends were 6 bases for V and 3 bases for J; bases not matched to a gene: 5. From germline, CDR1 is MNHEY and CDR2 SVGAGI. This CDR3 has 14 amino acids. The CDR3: CASRGTSRKETQYF. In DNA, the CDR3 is TGTGCCAGCAGGGGGACTAGCCGTAAAGAGACCCAGTACTTC.

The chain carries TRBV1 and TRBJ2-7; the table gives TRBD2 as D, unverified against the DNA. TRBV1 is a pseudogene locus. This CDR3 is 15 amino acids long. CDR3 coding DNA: TGCACCAGCAGAACCTGGGAGAAGGGCCCCTACGAGCAGTACTTC. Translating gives CTSRTWEKGPYEQYF.

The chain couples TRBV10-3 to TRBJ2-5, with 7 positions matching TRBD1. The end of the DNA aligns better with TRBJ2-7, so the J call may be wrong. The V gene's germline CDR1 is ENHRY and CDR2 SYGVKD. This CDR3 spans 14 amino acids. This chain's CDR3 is CAISGTGVTYEQYF. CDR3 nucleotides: TGTGCCATCAGTGGGACAGGAGTAACCTACGAGCAGTACTTC.

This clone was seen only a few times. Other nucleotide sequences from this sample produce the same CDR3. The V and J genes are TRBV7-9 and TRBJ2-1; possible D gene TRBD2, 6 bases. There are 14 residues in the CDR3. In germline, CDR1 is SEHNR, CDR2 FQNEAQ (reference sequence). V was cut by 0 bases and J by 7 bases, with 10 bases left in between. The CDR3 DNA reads TGTGCCAGCAGCTTAGCGGGCGGAGGGAATGAGCAGTTCTTC. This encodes CASSLAGGGNEQFF.